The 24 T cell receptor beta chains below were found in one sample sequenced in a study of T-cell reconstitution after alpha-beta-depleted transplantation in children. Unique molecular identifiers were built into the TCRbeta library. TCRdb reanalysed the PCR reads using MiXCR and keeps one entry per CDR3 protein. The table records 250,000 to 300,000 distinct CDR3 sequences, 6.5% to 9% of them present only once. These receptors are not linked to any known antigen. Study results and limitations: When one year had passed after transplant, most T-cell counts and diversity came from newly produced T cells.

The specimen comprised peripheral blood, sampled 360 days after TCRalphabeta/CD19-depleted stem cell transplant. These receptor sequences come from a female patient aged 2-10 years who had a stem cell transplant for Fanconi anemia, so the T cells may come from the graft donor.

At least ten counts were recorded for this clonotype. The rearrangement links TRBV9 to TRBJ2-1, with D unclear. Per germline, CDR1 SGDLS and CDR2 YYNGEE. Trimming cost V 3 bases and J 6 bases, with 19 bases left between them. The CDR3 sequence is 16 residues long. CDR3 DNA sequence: TGTGCCAGCAGCGCCACTCAATCAGGAGTGAGCAATGAGCAGTTCTTC. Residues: CASSATQSGVSNEQFF.

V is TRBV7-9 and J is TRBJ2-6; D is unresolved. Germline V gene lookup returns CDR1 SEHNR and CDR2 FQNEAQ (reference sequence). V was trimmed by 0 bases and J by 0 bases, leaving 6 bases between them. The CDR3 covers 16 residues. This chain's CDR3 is CASSLARASGANVLTF. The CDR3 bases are TGTGCCAGCAGCTTAGCCCGAGCCTCTGGGGCCAACGTCCTGACTTTC.

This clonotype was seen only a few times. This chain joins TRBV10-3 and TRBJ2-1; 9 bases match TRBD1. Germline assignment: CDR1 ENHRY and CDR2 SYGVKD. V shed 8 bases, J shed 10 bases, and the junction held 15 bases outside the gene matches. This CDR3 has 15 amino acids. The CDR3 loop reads CAISSNRDRVLEQFF. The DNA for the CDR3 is TGTGCCATCTCATCCAACCGGGACAGGGTGCTAGAGCAGTTCTTC.

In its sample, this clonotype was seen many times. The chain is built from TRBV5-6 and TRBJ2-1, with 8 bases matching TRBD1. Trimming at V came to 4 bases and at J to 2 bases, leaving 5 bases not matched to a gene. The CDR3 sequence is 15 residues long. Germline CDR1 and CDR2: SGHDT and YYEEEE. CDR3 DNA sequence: TGTGCCAGCAGCCGGACAGGGAGGCCCTACAATGAGCAGTTCTTC. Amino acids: CASSRTGRPYNEQFF.

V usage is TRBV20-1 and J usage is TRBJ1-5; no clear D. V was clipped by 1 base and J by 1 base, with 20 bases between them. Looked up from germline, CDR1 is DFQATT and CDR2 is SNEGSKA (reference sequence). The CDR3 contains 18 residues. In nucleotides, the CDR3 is TGCAGTGCTAGAGGTATAGGAGTCGGGCTGGCGAGCAATCAGCCCCAGCATTTT. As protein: CSARGIGVGLASNQPQHF.

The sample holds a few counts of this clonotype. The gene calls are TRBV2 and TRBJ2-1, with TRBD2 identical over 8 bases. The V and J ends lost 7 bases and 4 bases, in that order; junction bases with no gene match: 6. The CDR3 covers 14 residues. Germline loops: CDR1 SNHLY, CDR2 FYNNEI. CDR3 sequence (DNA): TGTGCCAGCACGGTGTTAGCGGGATACAATGAGCAGTTCTTC. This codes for CASTVLAGYNEQFF.

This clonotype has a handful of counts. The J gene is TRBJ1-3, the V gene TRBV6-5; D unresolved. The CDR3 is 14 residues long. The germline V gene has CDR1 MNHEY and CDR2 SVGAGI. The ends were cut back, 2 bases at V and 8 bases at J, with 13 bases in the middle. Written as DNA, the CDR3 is TGTGCCAGCAGTTACCTAACCTCGGGAGACACCATATATTTT. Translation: CASSYLTSGDTIYF.

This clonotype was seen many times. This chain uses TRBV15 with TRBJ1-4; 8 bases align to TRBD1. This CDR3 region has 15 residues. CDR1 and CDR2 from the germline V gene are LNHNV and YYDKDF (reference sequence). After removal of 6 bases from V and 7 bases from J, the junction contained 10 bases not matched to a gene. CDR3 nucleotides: TGTGCCACCAGGGGGACAGGCCCAAGAGGTGAAAAACTGTTTTTT. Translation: CATRGTGPRGEKLFF.

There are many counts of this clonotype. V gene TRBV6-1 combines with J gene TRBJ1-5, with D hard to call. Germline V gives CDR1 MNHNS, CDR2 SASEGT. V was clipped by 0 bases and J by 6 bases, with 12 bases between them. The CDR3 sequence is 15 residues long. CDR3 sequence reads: CASSEALAPGQPQHF. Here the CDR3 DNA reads TGTGCCAGCAGTGAAGCTCTCGCACCGGGTCAGCCCCAGCATTTT.

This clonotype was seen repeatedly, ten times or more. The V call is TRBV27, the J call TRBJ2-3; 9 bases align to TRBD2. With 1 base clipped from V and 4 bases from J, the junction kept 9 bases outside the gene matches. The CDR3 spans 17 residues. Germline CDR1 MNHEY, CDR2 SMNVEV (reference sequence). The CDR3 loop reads CASSLFQLAGPPDTQYF. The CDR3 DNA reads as TGTGCCAGCAGTTTATTTCAACTAGCGGGTCCCCCAGATACGCAGTATTTT.

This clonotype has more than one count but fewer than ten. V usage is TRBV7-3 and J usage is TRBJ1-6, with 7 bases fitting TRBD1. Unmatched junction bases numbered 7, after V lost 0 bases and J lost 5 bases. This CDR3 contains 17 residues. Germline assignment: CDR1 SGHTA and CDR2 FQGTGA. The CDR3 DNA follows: TGTGCCAGCAGCTTAACGGCACGGGACAGAAATAATTCACCCCTCCACTTT. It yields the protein CASSLTARDRNNSPLHF.

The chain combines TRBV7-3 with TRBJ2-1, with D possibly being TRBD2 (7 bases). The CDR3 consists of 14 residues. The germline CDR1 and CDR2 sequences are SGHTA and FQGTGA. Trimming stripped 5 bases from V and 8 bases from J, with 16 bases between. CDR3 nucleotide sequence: TGTGCCAGCAGCCCACGGGGGGCTCAGGATGAGCAGTTCTTC. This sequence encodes CASSPRGAQDEQFF. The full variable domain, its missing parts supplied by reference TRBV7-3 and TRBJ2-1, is GAGVSQTPSNKVTEKGKYVELRCDPISGHTALYWYRQSLGQGPEFLIYFQGTGAADDSGLPNDRFFAVRPEGSVSTLKIQRTERGDSAVYLCASSPRGAQDEQFFGPGTRLTVL.

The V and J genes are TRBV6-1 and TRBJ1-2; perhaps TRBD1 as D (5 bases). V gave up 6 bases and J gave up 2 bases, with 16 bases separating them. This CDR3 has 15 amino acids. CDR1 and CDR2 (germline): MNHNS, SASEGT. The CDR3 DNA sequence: TGTGCCAGCAGACGAATTGGGGGGAACAACTATGGCTACACCTTC. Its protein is CASRRIGGNNYGYTF.

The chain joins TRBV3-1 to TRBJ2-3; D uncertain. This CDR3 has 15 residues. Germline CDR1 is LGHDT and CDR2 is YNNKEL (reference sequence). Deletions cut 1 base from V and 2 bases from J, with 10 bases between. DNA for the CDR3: TGTGCCAGCAGCCAAGTTGGCGCGATCACAGATACGCAGTATTTT. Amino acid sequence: CASSQVGAITDTQYF.

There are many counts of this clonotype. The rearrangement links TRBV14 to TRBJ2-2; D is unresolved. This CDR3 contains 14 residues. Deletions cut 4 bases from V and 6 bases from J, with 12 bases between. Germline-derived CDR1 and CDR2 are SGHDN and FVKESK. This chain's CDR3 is CASSPLNAAGELFF. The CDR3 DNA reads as TGTGCCAGCAGCCCCCTTAACGCGGCCGGGGAGCTGTTTTTT.

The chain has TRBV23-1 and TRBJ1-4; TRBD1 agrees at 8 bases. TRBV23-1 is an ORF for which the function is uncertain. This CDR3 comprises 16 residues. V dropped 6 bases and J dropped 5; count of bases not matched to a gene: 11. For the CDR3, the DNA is TGCGCCAGCAGACTCAACGGGAGGACAGGGAATGAAAAACTGTTTTTT. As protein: CASRLNGRTGNEKLFF.

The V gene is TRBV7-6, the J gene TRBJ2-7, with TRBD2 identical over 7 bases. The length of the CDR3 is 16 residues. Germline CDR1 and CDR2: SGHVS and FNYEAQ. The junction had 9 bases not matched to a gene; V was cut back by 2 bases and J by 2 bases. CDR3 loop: CASSLRVAGVTYEQYF. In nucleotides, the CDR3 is TGTGCCAGCAGCTTAAGGGTGGCGGGGGTTACCTACGAGCAGTACTTC.

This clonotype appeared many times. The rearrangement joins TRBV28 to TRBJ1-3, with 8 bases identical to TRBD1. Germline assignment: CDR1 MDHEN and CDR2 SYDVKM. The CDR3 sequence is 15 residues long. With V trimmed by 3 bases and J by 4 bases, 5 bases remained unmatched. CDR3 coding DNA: TGTGCCAGCAGTTTCATAGGACAGGGCGGAAACACCATATATTTT. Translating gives CASSFIGQGGNTIYF.

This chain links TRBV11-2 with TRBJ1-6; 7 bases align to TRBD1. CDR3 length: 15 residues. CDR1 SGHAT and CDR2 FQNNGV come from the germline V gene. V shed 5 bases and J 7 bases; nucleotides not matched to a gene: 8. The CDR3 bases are TGTGCCAGCAGCCCCTCGGGACAGCCGAATTCACCCCTCCACTTT. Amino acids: CASSPSGQPNSPLHF.

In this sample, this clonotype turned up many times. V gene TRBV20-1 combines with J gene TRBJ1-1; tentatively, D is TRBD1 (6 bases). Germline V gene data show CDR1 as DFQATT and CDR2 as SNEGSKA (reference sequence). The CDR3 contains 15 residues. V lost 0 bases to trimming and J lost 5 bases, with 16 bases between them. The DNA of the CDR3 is TGCAGTGCTAGAGATCTGGTCGGCAGGGGTACTGAAGCTTTCTTT. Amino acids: CSARDLVGRGTEAFF.

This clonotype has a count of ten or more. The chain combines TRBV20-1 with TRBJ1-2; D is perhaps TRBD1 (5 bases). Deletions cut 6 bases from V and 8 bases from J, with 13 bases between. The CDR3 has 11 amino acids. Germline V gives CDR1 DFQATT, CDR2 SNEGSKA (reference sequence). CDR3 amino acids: CSAHDQGGYTF. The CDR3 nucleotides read TGCAGTGCCCACGATCAGGGAGGCTACACCTTC.

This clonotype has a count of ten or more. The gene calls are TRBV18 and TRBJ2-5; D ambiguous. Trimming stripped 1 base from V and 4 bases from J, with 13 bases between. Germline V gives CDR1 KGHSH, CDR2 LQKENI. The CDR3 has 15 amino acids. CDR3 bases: TGTGCCAGCTCACCACGGGTAGACATGGGAGAGACCCAGTACTTC. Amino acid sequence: CASSPRVDMGETQYF.

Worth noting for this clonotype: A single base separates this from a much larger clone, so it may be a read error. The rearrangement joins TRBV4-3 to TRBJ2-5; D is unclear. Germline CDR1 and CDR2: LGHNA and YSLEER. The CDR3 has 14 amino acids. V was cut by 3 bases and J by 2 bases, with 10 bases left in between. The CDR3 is CASSHVQRQETQYF. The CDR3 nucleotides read TGCGCCAGCAGCCATGTTCAGCGTCAAGAGACCCAGTACTTC.

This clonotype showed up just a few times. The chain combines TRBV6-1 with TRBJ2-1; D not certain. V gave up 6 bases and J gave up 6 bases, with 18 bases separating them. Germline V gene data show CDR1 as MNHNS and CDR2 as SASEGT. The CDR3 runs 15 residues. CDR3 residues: CASSPPWGLGNEQFF. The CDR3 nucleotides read TGTGCCAGCAGCCCTCCTTGGGGTTTAGGCAATGAGCAGTTCTTC.